Each of the 14 T cell receptor beta chains below was sequenced from the same sample in a study of blood T cell repertoires in COVID-19 (dated by TCRdb to 2018 to 2021). Library prep was done by the immunoSEQ multiplex PCR assay. TCRdb provides this immuneACCESS table in a form limited to in-frame rearrangements. Some clones are lacking; in checked studies, under half of them reflect an unresolved V gene, and why the rest are absent is not known. A total of some 300,000 clones appear in this sample, around 88% of them only once. The leading ten clones occupy approximately 7.2% of the sample. Material: peripheral blood. The receptor source for this set is a young woman who had recovered from COVID-19.

The chain carries TRBV2 and TRBJ2-3, with 9 positions matching TRBD1. Germline CDR1 and CDR2: SNHLY and FYNNEI. CDR3 length equals 14 residues. V was clipped by 6 bases and J by 5 bases; unmatched bases: 6. CDR3 sequence: CASRDRGGLDTQYF. CDR3 DNA sequence: TGTGCCAGCAGGGACAGGGGAGGTTTAGATACGCAGTATTTT.

This clone occurred many times. This chain uses TRBV7-6 with TRBJ2-5; 7 bases match TRBD2. The CDR3 covers 16 residues. Trimming took 3 bases from V and 1 from J; bases not matched to a gene: 8. Per the germline V gene, CDR1 is SGHVS and CDR2 is FNYEAQ. CDR3 DNA sequence: TGTGCCAGCAGCTTGGCCGGGGGGACCCTCCAAGAGACCCAGTACTTC. It encodes CASSLAGGTLQETQYF.

This chain uses TRBV5-4 with TRBJ2-5, with a tentative D call TRBD1 (5 bases). V dropped 1 base and J dropped 2 bases, with 9 bases sitting between them. Germline-derived CDR1 and CDR2 are SGHNT and YYREEE (reference sequence). The CDR3 sequence is 14 residues long. The CDR3 reads CASSLTGGQETQYF. The CDR3 bases are TGTGCCAGCAGCTTGACAGGTGGACAAGAGACCCAGTACTTC.

This clone was counted a single time. The rearrangement uses TRBV5-4 and TRBJ1-3; 8 bases agree with TRBD1. The CDR3 has 16 residues. Germline CDR1 reads SGHNT; CDR2 reads YYREEE (reference sequence). V gave up 4 bases and J gave up 4 bases; unmatched junction bases: 10. CDR3 coding DNA: TGTGCCAGCAGCATTTTTGACAGGGGTTCGGGAAACACCATATATTTT. Amino acids: CASSIFDRGSGNTIYF.

The V and J genes are TRBV5-5 and TRBJ2-3, with a possible D match to TRBD1 (5 bases). Germline V CDR1 and CDR2: SGHKS, YYEKEE (reference sequence). The CDR3 is made up of 13 amino acids. Trimming stripped 2 bases from V and 5 bases from J, with 9 bases between. The chain's CDR3 is CASSLLGEDTQYF. CDR3 DNA sequence: TGTGCCAGCAGCTTATTAGGGGAAGATACGCAGTATTTT.

The V gene is TRBV7-2, the J gene TRBJ2-1, with 8 bases matching TRBD1. CDR1 and CDR2 (germline): SGHTA, FQGNSA. With 1 base clipped from V and 1 base from J, the junction kept 3 bases outside the gene matches. CDR3 length: 16 residues. The CDR3 DNA reads as TGTGCCAGCAGCTTAGACTGGGACAGGTCCTACAATGAGCAGTTCTTC. It is translated as CASSLDWDRSYNEQFF.

This chain connects TRBV18 to TRBJ1-6; TRBD1 matches at 10 bases. Trimming removed 2 bases from V and 9 bases from J; junction bases left unmatched: 4. Germline values: CDR1 KGHSH, CDR2 LQKENI. This CDR3 spans 15 amino acids. The CDR3 spells CASSPGTGVSSPLHF. The CDR3 DNA follows: TGTGCCAGCTCACCAGGGACAGGGGTGAGTTCACCCCTCCACTTT.

The chain links TRBV27 to TRBJ1-2; 8 bases are a match to TRBD1. Germline V gene sequence: CDR1 MNHEY, CDR2 SMNVEV (reference sequence). There are 13 residues in the CDR3. V lost 2 bases and J lost 6; bases outside the gene matches: 2. This CDR3 reads CASSLGQGNGYTF. The CDR3 nucleotides are TGTGCCAGCAGTTTAGGACAGGGTAATGGCTACACCTTC.

The chain uses TRBV10-3 and TRBJ2-5; 9 nucleotides align to TRBD2. From germline, CDR1 is ENHRY and CDR2 SYGVKD. The CDR3 runs 15 residues. V lost 1 base and J lost 3; bases outside the gene matches: 3. CDR3 sequence: CAISEWRGGEETQYF. The CDR3 region has the DNA TGTGCCATCAGTGAGTGGCGGGGGGGCGAAGAGACCCAGTACTTC.

The chain carries TRBV14 and TRBJ1-2; no definite D call. Per the germline V gene, CDR1 is SGHDN and CDR2 is FVKESK. The germline V and J ends were trimmed by 1 base and 4 bases, with 13 bases remaining between them. The CDR3 has 15 residues. CDR3 amino acids: CASSQGVSRVYGYTF. The CDR3 DNA reads as TGTGCCAGCAGCCAAGGGGTGAGCCGGGTCTATGGCTACACCTTC.

The rearrangement uses TRBV18 and TRBJ1-4; D unclear. Germline V gene data show CDR1 as KGHSH and CDR2 as LQKENI. This CDR3 contains 15 residues. Trimming stripped 2 bases from V and 3 bases from J, with 10 bases between. The CDR3 loop is CASSPIRSANEKLFF. CDR3 coding DNA: TGTGCCAGCTCACCAATCAGGTCGGCTAATGAAAAACTGTTTTTT.

V gene TRBV29-1 combines with J gene TRBJ1-2; 9 nucleotides align to TRBD1. V lost 6 bases and J lost 4; bases outside the gene matches: 6. The V gene's germline CDR1 is SQVTM and CDR2 ANQGSEA. This CDR3 has 13 amino acids. The CDR3 coding sequence is TGCAGCGTGACACAGGGGGCAGTCTATGGCTACACCTTC. Protein product: CSVTQGAVYGYTF.

The genes are TRBV28 and TRBJ1-2, with a possible D match to TRBD1 (5 bases). Germline loops: CDR1 MDHEN, CDR2 SYDVKM. CDR3 length equals 14 residues. Trimming took 3 bases from V and 2 from J, leaving 10 bases between them. The CDR3 spells CASSFQGSNYGYTF. The CDR3 DNA sequence: TGTGCCAGCAGTTTCCAGGGCTCCAACTATGGCTACACCTTC.

This chain connects TRBV7-3 to TRBJ2-5, with D perhaps matching TRBD1 (5 bases). V was shortened by 2 bases and J by 4 bases, with 14 bases between the two germline ends. CDR1 and CDR2 from the germline V gene are SGHTA and FQGTGA. The CDR3 consists of 15 residues. The CDR3 coding sequence is TGTGCCAGCAGCTTACTGGCAGGGCCCCTAGAGACCCAGTACTTC. This encodes CASSLLAGPLETQYF.